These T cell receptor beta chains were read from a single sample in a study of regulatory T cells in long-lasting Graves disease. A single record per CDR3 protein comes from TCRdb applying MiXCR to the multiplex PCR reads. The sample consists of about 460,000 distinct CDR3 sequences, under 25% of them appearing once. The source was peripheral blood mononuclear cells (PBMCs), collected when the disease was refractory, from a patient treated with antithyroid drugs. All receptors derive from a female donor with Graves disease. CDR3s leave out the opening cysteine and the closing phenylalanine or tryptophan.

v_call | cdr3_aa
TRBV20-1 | SAPSPGRNLYEQY
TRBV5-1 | ASSLMTGTYGYT
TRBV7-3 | ASSRRDRGFYEQY
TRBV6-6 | ASSYSYSGTDQPQH
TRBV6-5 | ASSSGIGYT
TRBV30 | ACNRQPSYT
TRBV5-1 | ASTLGGNTEAF
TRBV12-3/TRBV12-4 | ASSTGFTNYGYT
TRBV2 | ASSEGLAGGTYEQY
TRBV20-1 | SAREGTGNYSPLH
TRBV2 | ASSGTREGYT
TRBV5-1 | ASSLDRPNYGYT
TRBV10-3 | AISPPGETEAF
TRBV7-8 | ASSPNTGPVYGYT
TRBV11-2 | ASSRLVEVHEAF
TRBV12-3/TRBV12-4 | ASSWTGPGNGPQH
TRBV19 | ASSTYDPYRVATGELF